A selection of T cell receptor beta chains follows, all from one sample in a study of identical twins. TCRdb re-called the 5' RACE reads with MiXCR, one entry per CDR3 protein. The sample holds 1.5 million to 2 million distinct CDR3 sequences, under 35% seen once. Material: cord blood. These receptors were obtained from a newborn girl in good health. The CDR3 runs from the conserved cysteine through the conserved F or W. A D gene is named only where the DNA matches it firmly. Part of the rows lack a size; the others show once, few, many or a class for expanded clones.

cdr3_length j_call d_call v_call clone_size cdr3_nt cdr3_aa
11 TRBJ1-5 NA TRBV24-1 NA TGTGCCACTGGTTCTTATCAGCCCCAGCATTTT CATGSYQPQHF
13 TRBJ2-1 NA TRBV18 few TGTGCCAGCTCACCACCATCAGTCAATGAGCAGTTCTTC CASSPPSVNEQFF
15 TRBJ2-3 NA TRBV4-2 many TGTGCCAGCAGCCCGAGAGCCAGTAGCACAGATACGCAGTATTTT CASSPRASSTDTQYF
12 TRBJ1-1 NA TRBV10-3 NA TGTGCCATCAGTGAGTCGAGAGGGCCGGCTTTCTTT CAISESRGPAFF
13 TRBJ1-2 NA TRBV12-3/TRBV12-4 NA TGTGCCAGCAGTTCATACAGGGCCCCTGGCTACACCTTC CASSSYRAPGYTF
17 TRBJ1-4 TRBD1 TRBV6-6 once TGTGCCAGCTCCTACCTACCCCGGGACAGCTTTAATGAAAAACTGTTTTTT CASSYLPRDSFNEKLFF
13 TRBJ2-3 NA TRBV20-1 few TGCAGTGCTAGATCGCAGGGGGGGGATACGCAGTATTTT CSARSQGGDTQYF
16 TRBJ2-1 TRBD2 TRBV5-1 NA TGCGCCAGCAGCCCACCTACTAGCGGGTTCAGGAATGAGCAGTTCTTC CASSPPTSGFRNEQFF
14 TRBJ1-5 NA TRBV20-1 NA TGCAGTGCTAGAGTACCTCACTCAAATCAGCCCCAGCATTTT CSARVPHSNQPQHF
15 TRBJ2-7 NA TRBV11-1 NA TGTGCCAGCAGCTTAGTGCAGGGGACGGACTACGAGCAGTACTTC CASSLVQGTDYEQYF
10 TRBJ1-1 NA TRBV29-1 once TGCAGCGTTGGGGCCACCAAGGCTTTCTTT CSVGATKAFF
15 TRBJ2-5 NA TRBV6-6 many TGTGCCAGCAGTACTGACAGGTGGTACCAAGAGACCCAGTACTTC CASSTDRWYQETQYF
12 TRBJ1-2 TRBD1 TRBV20-1 NA TGCATTCGTACAGGGGCTAACTATGGCTACACCTTC CIRTGANYGYTF
14 TRBJ2-7 NA TRBV12-3/TRBV12-4 NA TGTGCCAGCAGTTTAATGGAGCAGGCCTACGAGCAGTACTTC CASSLMEQAYEQYF
16 TRBJ1-6 NA TRBV3-1 few TGTGCCAGCGGGGAATGGGGGGATACCTATAATTCACCCCTCCACTTT CASGEWGDTYNSPLHF
14 TRBJ1-2 NA TRBV12-3/TRBV12-4 few TGTGCCAGCAGTTTAGGGGTGACCTATCCCGGCTACACCTTC CASSLGVTYPGYTF
15 TRBJ2-7 TRBD2 TRBV5-1 NA TGCGCCAGCAGCTACGGGGGGGTTTCTTACAATGAGCAGTACTTC CASSYGGVSYNEQYF
15 TRBJ2-5 NA TRBV2 few TGTGCCAGCAGCGTCCTTAGGGCCGAGGGGGATGAGCAGTACTTC CASSVLRAEGDEQYF
16 TRBJ2-5 TRBD1 TRBV15 NA TGTGCCACCAGCAGAGATCAAGGGACAGGGGAAGGGACCCAGTACTTC CATSRDQGTGEGTQYF
15 TRBJ2-7 NA TRBV2 NA TGTGCCAGCAGTGAACTGAGGGGGATGGCCTACGAGCAGTACTTC CASSELRGMAYEQYF
13 TRBJ1-2 NA TRBV29-1 many TGCAGCGTTTTGGGGGGGACTAACTATGGCTACACCTTC CSVLGGTNYGYTF
12 TRBJ2-5 NA TRBV2 few TGTGCCAGCATTGTCGGCGAAGAGACCCAGTACTTC CASIVGEETQYF
13 TRBJ2-7 NA TRBV9 many TGTGCCAGCAGCGTAGGGACAAACTACGAGCAGTACTTC CASSVGTNYEQYF
14 TRBJ1-1 NA TRBV20-1 few TGCAGTGCTAGTTTGGGGGGGTTGAACACTGAAGCTTTCTTT CSASLGGLNTEAFF
13 TRBJ1-2 NA TRBV7-9 few TGTGCCAGCAGCTCTGAGAGGAGGTCCGGCTACACCTTC CASSSERRSGYTF
15 TRBJ2-3 TRBD1 TRBV10-3 few TGTGCCATCAGTGGGGGACAGGGGTACACAGATACGCAGTATTTT CAISGGQGYTDTQYF
15 TRBJ2-5 NA TRBV20-1 few TGCAGTGCTAGAGATGGGACTGAATTCCAAGAGACCCAGTACTTC CSARDGTEFQETQYF
14 TRBJ1-6 TRBD1 TRBV3-1 few TGTGCCAGCAGCCAAAACAGGGGTTATTCACCCCTCCACTTT CASSQNRGYSPLHF
13 TRBJ2-1 TRBD2 TRBV12-3/TRBV12-4 many TGTGCCAGCAGGTTGAGCGGGAGCAATGAGCAGTTCTTC CASRLSGSNEQFF
16 TRBJ2-1 TRBD2 TRBV6-1 NA TGTGCCAGCAGTGAATTGAGACTAGCGGACTACAATGAGCAGTTCTTC CASSELRLADYNEQFF
15 TRBJ2-7 TRBD2 TRBV12-3/TRBV12-4 few TGTGCCAGCAGCCCTCCGGGGAGGGGCATCTACGAGCAGTACTTC CASSPPGRGIYEQYF
15 TRBJ1-3 NA TRBV5-1 NA TGCGCCAGCAGTACTGGCAGCGCTTCTGGAAACACCATATATTTT CASSTGSASGNTIYF
15 TRBJ1-1 NA TRBV12-3/TRBV12-4 NA TGTGCCAGCAGCTTGAGGCGCGCAGGGAACACTGGAGCTTTCTTT CASSLRRAGNTGAFF
16 TRBJ2-5 NA TRBV5-1 NA TGCGCCAGCAGCTCTCCCTATGAGGGGGGCCAAGAGACCCAGTACTTC CASSSPYEGGQETQYF
15 TRBJ2-3 NA TRBV28 NA TGTGCCAGCAGTTTAATGGGGAATTACACAGATACGCAGTATTTT CASSLMGNYTDTQYF
16 TRBJ2-7 NA TRBV7-7 NA TGTGCCAGCAGCTTATGGGTCCTACAAGGGGGAAATGAGCAGTACTTC CASSLWVLQGGNEQYF
15 TRBJ2-7 TRBD2 TRBV20-1 few TGCAGTGCCCTTCCGGGGGGGCCTAGTGGATACGAGCAGTACTTC CSALPGGPSGYEQYF
14 TRBJ2-5 TRBD1 TRBV19 NA TGTGCCAGTAGTGTTCAGGGGGCAGGAGAGACCCAGTACTTC CASSVQGAGETQYF
16 TRBJ2-1 TRBD1 TRBV5-1 NA TGCGCCAGCAGCTTGCGCTTTGGGACAGGGGGCGATGAGCAGTTCTTC CASSLRFGTGGDEQFF
14 TRBJ1-2 NA TRBV27 NA TGTGCCAGCAGTCTTCACCGACAAACTTATGGCTACACCTTC CASSLHRQTYGYTF
15 TRBJ2-3 NA TRBV24-1 few TGTGCCACCAGTGTAGGAGGGGCAAGCACAGATACGCAGTATTTT CATSVGGASTDTQYF
16 TRBJ1-2 TRBD1 TRBV7-2 few TGTGCCAGCAGCTTACAGACAGGGACTCTCAACTATGGCTACACCTTC CASSLQTGTLNYGYTF
15 TRBJ2-7 NA TRBV11-2 NA TGTGCCAGCAGCTTAGTCGATCAGGCCTCCTACGAGCAGTACTTC CASSLVDQASYEQYF
15 TRBJ1-2 TRBD1 TRBV7-2 few TGTGCCAGCAGCCCTAGAATGACAGGGGGCTATGGCTACACCTTC CASSPRMTGGYGYTF
15 TRBJ1-5 NA TRBV4-1 NA TGCGCCAGCAGCCAAAGCCGGGACAGCAATCAGCCCCAGCATTTT CASSQSRDSNQPQHF
17 TRBJ2-4 TRBD1 TRBV5-1 NA TGCGCCAGCAGCCCCGTACCGGGACAGGGGGGCAAAAACATTCAGTACTTC CASSPVPGQGGKNIQYF
16 TRBJ2-1 TRBD2 TRBV9 NA TGTGCCAGCAGCGTACCGGGACTAGCGGGGGTAAATGAGCAGTTCTTC CASSVPGLAGVNEQFF
19 TRBJ2-6 TRBD1 TRBV7-9 NA TGTGCCAGCAGCTCAAGACAGGGACCTTCGATCTCTGGGGCCAACGTCCTGACTTTC CASSSRQGPSISGANVLTF
15 TRBJ1-6 NA TRBV4-1 NA TGCGCCAGCAGCCTTCTCGGCAGGGAGGGATCACCCTCCCACTTT CASSLLGREGSPSHF
18 TRBJ2-5 TRBD2 TRBV6-2/TRBV6-3 NA TGTGCCAGCAGTCTCGGACTAGCGGGGGGATCTGCCCAAGAGACCCAGTACTTC CASSLGLAGGSAQETQYF
13 TRBJ1-5 NA TRBV27 NA TGTGCCAGCAGTTTATGGGGAAATCAGTCCCAGCATTTT CASSLWGNQSQHF
14 TRBJ2-3 TRBD2 TRBV6-6 NA TGTGCCAGCACGGGGGGGCCGTACACAGATACGCAGTATTTT CASTGGPYTDTQYF
13 TRBJ1-5 NA TRBV20-1 few TGCAGTGCTAAGGGACCTAACAATCAGCCCCAGCATTTT CSAKGPNNQPQHF
13 TRBJ1-5 NA TRBV28 NA TGTGCCAGCACCCGAGGACAGAATCAGCCCCAGCATTTT CASTRGQNQPQHF
18 TRBJ2-1 TRBD1 TRBV4-1 few TGCGCCAGCAGCCAAGGCCGGGCCTTTAGGGACAGGGATCGTGAGCAGTTCTTC CASSQGRAFRDRDREQFF
15 TRBJ2-1 NA TRBV6-1 NA TGTGCCAGCAGGGTGTGGGAAGGGGGCTACAATGAGCAGTTCTTC CASRVWEGGYNEQFF
15 TRBJ1-1 TRBD1 TRBV12-3/TRBV12-4 NA TGTGCCAGCAGCCCGCGGACAGGGGGTTACACTGAAGCTTTCTTT CASSPRTGGYTEAFF
13 TRBJ1-1 TRBD1 TRBV10-3 NA TGTGCCGCATGGGGACAGGGAAACACTGAAGCTTTCTTT CAAWGQGNTEAFF
13 TRBJ2-5 TRBD2 TRBV20-1 few TGCAGTGCTATCTCCGGGACTAGCGGTAGACAGTACTTC CSAISGTSGRQYF
15 TRBJ2-7 TRBD2 TRBV29-1 few TGCAGCGTTGAAAGGGGACTAGGGATCTCCTACGAGCAGTACTTC CSVERGLGISYEQYF